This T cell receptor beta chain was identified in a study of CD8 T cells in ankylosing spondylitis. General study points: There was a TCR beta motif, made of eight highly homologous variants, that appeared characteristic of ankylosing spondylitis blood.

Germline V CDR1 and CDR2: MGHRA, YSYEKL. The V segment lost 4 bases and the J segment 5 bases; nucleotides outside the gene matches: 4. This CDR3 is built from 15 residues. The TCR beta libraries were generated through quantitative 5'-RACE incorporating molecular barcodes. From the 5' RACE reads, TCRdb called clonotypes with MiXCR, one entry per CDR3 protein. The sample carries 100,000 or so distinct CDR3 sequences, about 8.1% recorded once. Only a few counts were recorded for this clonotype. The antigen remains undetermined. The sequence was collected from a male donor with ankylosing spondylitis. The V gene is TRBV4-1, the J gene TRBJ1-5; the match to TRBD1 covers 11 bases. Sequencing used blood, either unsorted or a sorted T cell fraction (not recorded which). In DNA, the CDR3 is TGCGCCAGCAGCCCAGGACAGGGGGCCTATCAGCCCCAGCATTTT. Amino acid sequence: CASSPGQGAYQPQHF.